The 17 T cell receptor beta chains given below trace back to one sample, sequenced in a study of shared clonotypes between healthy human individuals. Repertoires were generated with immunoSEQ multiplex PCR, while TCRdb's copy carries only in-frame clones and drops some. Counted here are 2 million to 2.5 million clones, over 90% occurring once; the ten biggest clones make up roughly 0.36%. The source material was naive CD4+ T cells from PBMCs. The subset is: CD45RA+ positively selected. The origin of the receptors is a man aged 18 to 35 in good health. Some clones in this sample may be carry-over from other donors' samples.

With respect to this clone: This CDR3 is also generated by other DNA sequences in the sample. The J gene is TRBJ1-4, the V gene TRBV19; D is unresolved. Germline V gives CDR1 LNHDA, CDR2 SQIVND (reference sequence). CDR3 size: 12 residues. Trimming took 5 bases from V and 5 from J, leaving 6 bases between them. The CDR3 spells CASSLLNEKLFF. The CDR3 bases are TGTGCCAGTAGTTTGCTAAATGAAAAACTGTTTTTT.

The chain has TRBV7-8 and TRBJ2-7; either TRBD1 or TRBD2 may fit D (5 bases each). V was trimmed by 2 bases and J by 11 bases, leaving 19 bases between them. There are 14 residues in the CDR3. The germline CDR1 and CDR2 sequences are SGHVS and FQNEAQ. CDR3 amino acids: CASSLPGTDPGKYF. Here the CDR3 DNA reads TGTGCCAGCAGCTTACCCGGGACCGATCCCGGAAAGTACTTC.

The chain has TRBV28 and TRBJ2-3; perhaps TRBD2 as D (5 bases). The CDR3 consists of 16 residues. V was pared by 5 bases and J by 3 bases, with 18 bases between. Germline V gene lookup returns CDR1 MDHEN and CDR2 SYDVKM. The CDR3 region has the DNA TGTGCCAGCAGTACCCATGAGGGAGCCCGGACAGATACGCAGTATTTT. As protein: CASSTHEGARTDTQYF.

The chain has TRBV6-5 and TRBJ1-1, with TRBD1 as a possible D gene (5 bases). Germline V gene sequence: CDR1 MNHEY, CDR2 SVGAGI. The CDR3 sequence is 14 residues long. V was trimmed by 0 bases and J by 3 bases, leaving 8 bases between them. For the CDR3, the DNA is TGTGCCAGCAGTTACTCCGGGGCCCACACTGAAGCTTTCTTT. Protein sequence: CASSYSGAHTEAFF.

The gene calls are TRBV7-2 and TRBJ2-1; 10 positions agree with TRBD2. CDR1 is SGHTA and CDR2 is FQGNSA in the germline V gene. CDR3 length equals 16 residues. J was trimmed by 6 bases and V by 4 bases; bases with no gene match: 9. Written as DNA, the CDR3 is TGTGCCAGCAGCTCCAGCTGGCTAGCGGGAGTCAATGAGCAGTTCTTC. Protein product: CASSSSWLAGVNEQFF. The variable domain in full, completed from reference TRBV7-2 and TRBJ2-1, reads GAGVSQSPSNKVTEKGKDVELRCDPISGHTALYWYRQSLGQGLEFLIYFQGNSAPDKSGLPSDRFSAERTGGSVSTLTIQRTQQEDSAVYLCASSSSWLAGVNEQFFGPGTRLTVL.

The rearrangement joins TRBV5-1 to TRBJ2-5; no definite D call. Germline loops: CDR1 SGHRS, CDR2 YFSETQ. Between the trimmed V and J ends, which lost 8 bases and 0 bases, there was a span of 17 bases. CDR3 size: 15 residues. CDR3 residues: CASSPTPPYQETQYF. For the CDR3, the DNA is TGCGCCAGTTCCCCGACCCCACCCTACCAAGAGACCCAGTACTTC.

This CDR3 is CASGRRLRETQYF. The CDR3 coding sequence is TGTGCCAGTGGGAGGCGGCTGAGGGAGACCCAGTACTTC. This sequence joins TRBV11-2 and TRBJ2-5, with a tentative D call TRBD2 (6 bases). V lost 9 bases to trimming and J lost 5 bases, with 16 bases between them. Germline V gene lookup returns CDR1 SGHAT and CDR2 FQNNGV. This CDR3 is built from 13 residues.

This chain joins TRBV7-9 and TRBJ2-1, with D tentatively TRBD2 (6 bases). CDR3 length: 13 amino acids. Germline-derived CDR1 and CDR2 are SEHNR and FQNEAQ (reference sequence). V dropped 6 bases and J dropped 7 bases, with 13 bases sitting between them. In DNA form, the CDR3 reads TGTGCCAGCAGGGAAGCGGGCGCGAATGAGCAGTTCTTC. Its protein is CASREAGANEQFF.

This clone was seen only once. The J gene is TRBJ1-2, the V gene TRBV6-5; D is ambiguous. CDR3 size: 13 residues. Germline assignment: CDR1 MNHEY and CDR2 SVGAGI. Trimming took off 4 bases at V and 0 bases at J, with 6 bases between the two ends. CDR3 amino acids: CASSLTANYGYTF. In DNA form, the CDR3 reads TGTGCCAGCAGTTTAACAGCTAACTATGGCTACACCTTC.

CDR3 protein: CASSQNNGGKLFF. The CDR3 DNA reads as TGTGCCAGCAGCCAAAATAACGGGGGAAAACTGTTTTTT. The chain carries TRBV14 and TRBJ1-4; possible D gene TRBD1, 5 bases. The V gene's germline CDR1 is SGHDN and CDR2 FVKESK. The CDR3 runs to 13 residues. Trimming removed 2 bases from V and 10 bases from J, with 11 bases in between. Full variable domain (rest looked up from reference TRBV14 and TRBJ1-4): EAGVTQFPSHSVIEKGQTVTLRCDPISGHDNLYWYRRVMGKEIKFLLHFVKESKQDESGMPNNRFLAERTGGTYSTLKVQPAELEDSGVYFCASSQNNGGKLFFGSGTQLSVL.

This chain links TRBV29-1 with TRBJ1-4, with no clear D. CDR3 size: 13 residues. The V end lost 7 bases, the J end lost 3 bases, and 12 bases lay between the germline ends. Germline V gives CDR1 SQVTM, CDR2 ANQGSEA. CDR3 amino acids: CSALLGPNEKLFF. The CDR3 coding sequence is TGCAGCGCCCTACTTGGGCCTAATGAAAAACTGTTTTTT.

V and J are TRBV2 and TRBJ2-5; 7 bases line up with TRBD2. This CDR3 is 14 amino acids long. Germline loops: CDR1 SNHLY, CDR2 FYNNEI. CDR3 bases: TGTGCGATAAGACGGAGGGAGGGCACAGAGACCCAGTACTTC. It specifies CAIRRREGTETQYF.

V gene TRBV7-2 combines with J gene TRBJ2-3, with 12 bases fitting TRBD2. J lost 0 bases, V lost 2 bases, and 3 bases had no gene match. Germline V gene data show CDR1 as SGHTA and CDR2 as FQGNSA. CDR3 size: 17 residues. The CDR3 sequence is CASSLWTSGESTDTQYF. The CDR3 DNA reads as TGTGCCAGCAGCTTATGGACTAGCGGGGAAAGCACAGATACGCAGTATTTT.

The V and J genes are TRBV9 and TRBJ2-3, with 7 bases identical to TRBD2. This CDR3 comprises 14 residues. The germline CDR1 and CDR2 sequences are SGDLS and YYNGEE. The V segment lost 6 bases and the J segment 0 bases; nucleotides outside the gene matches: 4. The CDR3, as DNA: TGTGCCAGCACCCTTAGCGGGAGCACAGATACGCAGTATTTT. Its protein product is CASTLSGSTDTQYF.

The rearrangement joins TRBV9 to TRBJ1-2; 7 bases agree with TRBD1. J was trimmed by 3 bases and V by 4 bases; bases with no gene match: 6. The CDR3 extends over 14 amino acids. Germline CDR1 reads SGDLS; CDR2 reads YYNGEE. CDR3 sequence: CASSSTGTDYGYTF. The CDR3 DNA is TGTGCCAGCAGCTCAACCGGGACAGACTATGGCTACACCTTC.

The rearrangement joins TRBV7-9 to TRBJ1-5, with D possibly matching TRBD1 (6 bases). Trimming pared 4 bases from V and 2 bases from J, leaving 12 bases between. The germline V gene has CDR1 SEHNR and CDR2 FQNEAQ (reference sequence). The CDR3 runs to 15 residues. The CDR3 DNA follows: TGTGCCAGCAGCTCCACAGGGACCGGCAATCAGCCCCAGCATTTT. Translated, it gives CASSSTGTGNQPQHF. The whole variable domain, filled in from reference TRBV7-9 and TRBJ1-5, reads DTGVSQNPRHKITKRGQNVTFRCDPISEHNRLYWYRQTLGQGPEFLTYFQNEAQLEKSRLLSDRFSAERPKGSFSTLEIQRTEQGDSAMYLCASSSTGTGNQPQHFGDGTRLSIL.

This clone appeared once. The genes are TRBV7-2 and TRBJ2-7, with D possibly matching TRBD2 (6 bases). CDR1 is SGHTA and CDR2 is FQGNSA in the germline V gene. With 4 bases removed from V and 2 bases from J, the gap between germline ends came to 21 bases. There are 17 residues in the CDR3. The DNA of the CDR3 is TGTGCCAGCAGCTCCCGAGCCGGCGGGACTGATACCTACGAGCAGTACTTC. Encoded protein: CASSSRAGGTDTYEQYF.